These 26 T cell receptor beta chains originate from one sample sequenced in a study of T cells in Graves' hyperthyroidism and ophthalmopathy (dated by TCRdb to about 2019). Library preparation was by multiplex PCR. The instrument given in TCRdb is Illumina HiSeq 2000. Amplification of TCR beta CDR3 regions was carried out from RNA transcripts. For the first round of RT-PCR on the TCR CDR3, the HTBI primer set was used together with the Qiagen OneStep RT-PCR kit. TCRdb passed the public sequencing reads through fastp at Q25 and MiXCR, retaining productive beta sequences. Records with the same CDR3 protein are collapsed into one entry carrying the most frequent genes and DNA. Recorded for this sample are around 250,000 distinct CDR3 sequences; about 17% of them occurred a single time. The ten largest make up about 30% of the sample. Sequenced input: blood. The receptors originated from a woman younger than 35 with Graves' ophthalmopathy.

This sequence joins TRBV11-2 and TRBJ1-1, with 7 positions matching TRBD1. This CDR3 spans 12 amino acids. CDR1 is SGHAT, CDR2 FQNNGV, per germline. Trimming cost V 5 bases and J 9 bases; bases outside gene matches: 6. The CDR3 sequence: CASSLSTGQAFF. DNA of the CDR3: TGTGCCAGCAGCCTATCGACAGGGCAAGCTTTCTTT.

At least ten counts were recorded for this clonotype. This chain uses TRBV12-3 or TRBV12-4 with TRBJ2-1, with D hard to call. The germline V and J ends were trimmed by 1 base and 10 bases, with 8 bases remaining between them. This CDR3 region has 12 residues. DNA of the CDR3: TGTGCCAGCAGTTTAGATTGGAAGGAGCAGTTCTTC. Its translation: CASSLDWKEQFF.

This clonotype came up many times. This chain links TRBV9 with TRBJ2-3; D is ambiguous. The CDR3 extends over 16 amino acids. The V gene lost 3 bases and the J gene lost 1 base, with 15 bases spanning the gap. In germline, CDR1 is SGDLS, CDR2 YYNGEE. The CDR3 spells CASSANVGSGTDTQYF. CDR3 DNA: TGTGCCAGCAGCGCAAACGTGGGTTCTGGCACAGATACGCAGTATTTT.

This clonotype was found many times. CDR3 sequence reads: CAISESNLRLGADTQYF. For the CDR3, the DNA is TGTGCCATCAGTGAGTCGAATCTTCGCTTAGGGGCAGATACGCAGTATTTT. The chain combines TRBV10-3 with TRBJ2-3; TRBD1 is a possible D gene (5 bases). Deletions cut 0 bases from V and 4 bases from J, with 17 bases between. There are 17 residues in the CDR3. Germline V lookup: CDR1 ENHRY, CDR2 SYGVKD.

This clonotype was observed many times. The CDR3 nucleotides are TGCGCCAGCAGCTTGGATGGACAGGGGAATCAGCCCCAGCATTTT. It is translated as CASSLDGQGNQPQHF. The rearrangement joins TRBV5-1 to TRBJ1-5; TRBD1 matches 9 bases. CDR1 is SGHRS and CDR2 is YFSETQ in the germline V gene. The CDR3 loop spans 15 amino acids. With 0 bases clipped from V and 4 bases from J, the junction kept 2 bases outside the gene matches.

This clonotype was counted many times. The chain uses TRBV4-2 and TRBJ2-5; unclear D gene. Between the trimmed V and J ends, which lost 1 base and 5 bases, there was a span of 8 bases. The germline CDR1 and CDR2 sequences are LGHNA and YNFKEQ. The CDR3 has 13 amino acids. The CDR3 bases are TGTGCCAGCAGCCAAGGTTTTCGGGAGACCCAGTACTTC. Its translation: CASSQGFRETQYF.

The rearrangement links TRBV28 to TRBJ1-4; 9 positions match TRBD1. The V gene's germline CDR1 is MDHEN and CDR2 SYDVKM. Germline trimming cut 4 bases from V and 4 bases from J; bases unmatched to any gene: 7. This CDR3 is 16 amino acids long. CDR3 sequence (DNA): TGTGCCAGCAGTTCCGACAGGGGGATGGGTAATGAAAAACTGTTTTTT. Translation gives CASSSDRGMGNEKLFF.

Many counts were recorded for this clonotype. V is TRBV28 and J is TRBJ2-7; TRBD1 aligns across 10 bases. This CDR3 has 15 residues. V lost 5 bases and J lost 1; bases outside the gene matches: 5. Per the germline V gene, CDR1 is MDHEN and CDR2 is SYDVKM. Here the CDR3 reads CASSPRTGGSYEQYF. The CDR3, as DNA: TGTGCCAGCAGTCCACGGACAGGGGGATCCTACGAGCAGTACTTC.

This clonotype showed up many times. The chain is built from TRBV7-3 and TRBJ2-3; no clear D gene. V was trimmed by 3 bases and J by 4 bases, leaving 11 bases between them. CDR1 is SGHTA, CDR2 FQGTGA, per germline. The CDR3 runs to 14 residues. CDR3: CASSFIGYPDTQYF. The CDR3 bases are TGTGCCAGCAGCTTCATCGGATATCCAGATACGCAGTATTTT.

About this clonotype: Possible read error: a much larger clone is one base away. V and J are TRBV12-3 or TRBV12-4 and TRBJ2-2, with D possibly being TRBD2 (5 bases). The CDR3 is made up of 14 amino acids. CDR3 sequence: CVSSLPGFTGELFF. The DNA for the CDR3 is TGTGTCAGCAGTTTGCCGGGGTTCACCGGGGAGCTGTTTTTT.

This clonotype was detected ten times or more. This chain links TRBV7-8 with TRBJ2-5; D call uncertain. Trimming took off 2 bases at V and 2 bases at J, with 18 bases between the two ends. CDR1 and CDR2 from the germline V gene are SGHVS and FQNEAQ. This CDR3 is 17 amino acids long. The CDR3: CASSLSVLVSRQETQYF. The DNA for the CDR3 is TGTGCCAGCAGCTTATCAGTTCTAGTCAGCCGTCAAGAGACCCAGTACTTC.

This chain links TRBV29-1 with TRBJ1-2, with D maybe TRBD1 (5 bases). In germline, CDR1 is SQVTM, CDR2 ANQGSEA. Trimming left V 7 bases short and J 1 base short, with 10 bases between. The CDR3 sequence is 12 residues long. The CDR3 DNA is TGCAGCGGTGGGGACGGTAACTATGGCTACACCTTC. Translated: CSGGDGNYGYTF.

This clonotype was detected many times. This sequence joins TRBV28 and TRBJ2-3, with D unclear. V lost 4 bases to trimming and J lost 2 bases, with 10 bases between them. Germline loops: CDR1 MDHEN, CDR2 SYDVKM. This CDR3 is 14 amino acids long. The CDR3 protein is CASSWITHTDTQYF. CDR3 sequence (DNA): TGTGCCAGCAGTTGGATCACCCACACAGATACGCAGTATTTT.

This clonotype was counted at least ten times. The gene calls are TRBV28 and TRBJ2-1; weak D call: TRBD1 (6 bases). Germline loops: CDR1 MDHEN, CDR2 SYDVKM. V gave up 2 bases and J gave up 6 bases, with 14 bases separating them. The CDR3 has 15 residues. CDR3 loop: CASSLGQPKGNEQFF. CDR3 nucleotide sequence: TGTGCCAGCAGTTTAGGACAGCCTAAGGGCAATGAGCAGTTCTTC.

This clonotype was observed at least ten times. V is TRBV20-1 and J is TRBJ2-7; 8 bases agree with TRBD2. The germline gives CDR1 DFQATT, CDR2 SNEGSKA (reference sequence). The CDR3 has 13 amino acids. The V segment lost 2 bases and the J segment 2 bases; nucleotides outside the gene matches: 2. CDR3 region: CSARLGGAYEQYF. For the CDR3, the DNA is TGCAGTGCTAGACTCGGGGGGGCCTACGAGCAGTACTTC.

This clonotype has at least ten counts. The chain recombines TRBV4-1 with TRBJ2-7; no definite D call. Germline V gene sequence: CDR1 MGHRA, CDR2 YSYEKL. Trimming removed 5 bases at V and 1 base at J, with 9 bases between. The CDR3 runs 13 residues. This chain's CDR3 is CASSWSSSYEQYF. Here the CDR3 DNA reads TGCGCCAGCAGCTGGTCTAGTTCCTACGAGCAGTACTTC.

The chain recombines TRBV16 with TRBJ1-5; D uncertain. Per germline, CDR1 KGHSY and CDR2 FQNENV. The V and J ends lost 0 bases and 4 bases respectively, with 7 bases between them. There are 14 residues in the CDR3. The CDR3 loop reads CASSQSGRNQPQHF. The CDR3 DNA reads TGTGCCAGCAGCCAATCGGGTAGGAATCAGCCCCAGCATTTT.

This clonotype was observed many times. The CDR3, as DNA: TGTGCCAGCAGAAATGGGACAGGGGTACATCAGCCCCAGCATTTT. It specifies CASRNGTGVHQPQHF. This chain joins TRBV7-9 and TRBJ1-5; 10 bases line up with TRBD1. Trimming removed 6 bases from V and 5 bases from J; junction bases left unmatched: 7. CDR1 and CDR2 (germline): SEHNR, FQNEAQ (reference sequence). This CDR3 region has 15 residues.

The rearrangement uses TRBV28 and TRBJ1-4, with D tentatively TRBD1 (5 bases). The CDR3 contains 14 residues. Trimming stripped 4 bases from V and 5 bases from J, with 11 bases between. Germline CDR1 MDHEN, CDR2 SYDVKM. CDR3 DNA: TGTGCCAGCAGTTCGGGGGAGGGAAATGAAAAACTGTTTTTT. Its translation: CASSSGEGNEKLFF.

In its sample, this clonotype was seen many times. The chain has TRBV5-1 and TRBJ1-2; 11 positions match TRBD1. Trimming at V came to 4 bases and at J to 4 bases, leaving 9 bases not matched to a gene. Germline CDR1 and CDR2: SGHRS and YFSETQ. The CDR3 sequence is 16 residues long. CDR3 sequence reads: CASSDSAGTGGYGYTF. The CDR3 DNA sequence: TGCGCCAGCAGCGATTCGGCCGGGACAGGGGGCTATGGCTACACCTTC.

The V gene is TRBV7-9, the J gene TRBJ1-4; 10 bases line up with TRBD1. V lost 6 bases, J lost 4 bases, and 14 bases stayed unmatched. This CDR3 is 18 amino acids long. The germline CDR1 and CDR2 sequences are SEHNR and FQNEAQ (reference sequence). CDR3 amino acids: CASRPRDRGTSGNEKLFF. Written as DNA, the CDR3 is TGTGCCAGCAGGCCCCGGGACAGGGGTACCTCGGGTAATGAAAAACTGTTTTTT.

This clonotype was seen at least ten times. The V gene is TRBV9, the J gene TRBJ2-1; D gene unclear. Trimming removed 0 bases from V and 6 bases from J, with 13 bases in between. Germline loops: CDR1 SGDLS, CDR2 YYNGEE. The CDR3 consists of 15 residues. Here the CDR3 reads CASSVELGRSNEQFF. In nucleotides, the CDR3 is TGTGCCAGCAGCGTAGAACTGGGCAGGTCCAATGAGCAGTTCTTC.

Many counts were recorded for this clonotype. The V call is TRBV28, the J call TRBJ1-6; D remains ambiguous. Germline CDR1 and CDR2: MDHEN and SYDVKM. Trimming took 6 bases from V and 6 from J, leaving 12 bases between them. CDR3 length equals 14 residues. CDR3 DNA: TGTGCCAGCAGCTACCCCATGGGTAATTCACCCCTCCACTTT. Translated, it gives CASSYPMGNSPLHF.

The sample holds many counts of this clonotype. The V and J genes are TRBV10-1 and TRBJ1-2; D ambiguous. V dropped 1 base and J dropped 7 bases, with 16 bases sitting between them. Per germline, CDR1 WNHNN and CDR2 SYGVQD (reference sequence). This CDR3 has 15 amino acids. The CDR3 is CASSEFPHPSCGYTF. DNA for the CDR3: TGCGCCAGCAGTGAGTTTCCACACCCCTCCTGTGGCTACACCTTC.

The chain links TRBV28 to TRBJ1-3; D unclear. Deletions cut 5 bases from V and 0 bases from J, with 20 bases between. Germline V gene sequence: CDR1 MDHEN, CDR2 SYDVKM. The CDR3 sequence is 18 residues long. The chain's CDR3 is CASSPFSGNHNSGNTIYF. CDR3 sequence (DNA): TGTGCCAGCAGTCCATTTTCGGGGAACCACAACTCTGGAAACACCATATATTTT.

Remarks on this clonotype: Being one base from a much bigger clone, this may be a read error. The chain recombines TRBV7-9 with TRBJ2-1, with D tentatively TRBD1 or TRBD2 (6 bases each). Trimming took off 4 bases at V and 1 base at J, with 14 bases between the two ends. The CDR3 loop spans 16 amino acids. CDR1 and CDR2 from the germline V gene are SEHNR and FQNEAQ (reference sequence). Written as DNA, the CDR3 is TGTGCCAGCAGCTCTCAAAGGGGGGAGTCCTACAATGAGCAGTTCTTC. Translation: CASSSQRGESYNEQFF.